One sample yielded the 32 T cell receptor beta chains listed below, sequenced in a study of T cells in Graves' hyperthyroidism and ophthalmopathy (dated by TCRdb to the late 2010s). Libraries were built with multiplex PCR. The sequencing machine was an Illumina HiSeq 2000. Amplification of TCR beta CDR3 regions was carried out from RNA transcripts. The first round of RT-PCR for the TCR CDR3 was performed with the HTBI primer set and the Qiagen OneStep RT-PCR kit. The public reads were reanalyzed by TCRdb: fastp trimming at Q25, MiXCR alignment, in-frame beta chains only. Rows are unified per CDR3 protein, each entry keeping the most common DNA and genes. The table for this sample lists approximately 24,000 distinct CDR3 sequences; 45% to 55% of them were counted only once. In total, the top ten clones hold 25% of the sample. Sequencing was done on a sample of blood. Source of these receptors: a woman aged 40-49 years with Graves' hyperthyroidism that later progressed to Graves' ophthalmopathy.

In this sample, this clonotype turned up many times. The chain employs TRBV6-2 or TRBV6-3 and TRBJ1-5; D unresolved. The CDR3 length is 14 residues. CDR1 is MNHEY, CDR2 SVGEGT, per germline. The germline V and J ends were trimmed by 6 bases and 3 bases, with 12 bases remaining between them. The CDR3 nucleotides are TGTGCCAGCAGACGTCAGAACCTCAATCAGCCCCAGCATTTT. Its translation is CASRRQNLNQPQHF.

By sample fraction, this clonotype is medium-sized (0.01 to 0.1%). V is TRBV15 and J is TRBJ1-1; a possible D gene is TRBD1 (6 bases). The germline V gene has CDR1 LNHNV and CDR2 YYDKDF (reference sequence). The CDR3 has 14 residues. The V and J ends lost 3 bases and 1 base respectively, with 9 bases between them. The CDR3 is CATSSRRGNTEAFF. The CDR3 DNA is TGTGCCACCAGCAGCCGCAGGGGGAACACTGAAGCTTTCTTT.

CDR3 DNA sequence: TGTGCCAGCAGCTTGGGACAGGGAGGCTCCTATAATTCACCCCTCCACTTT. Its translation is CASSLGQGGSYNSPLHF. The chain joins TRBV7-9 to TRBJ1-6, with 9 bases fitting TRBD1. Germline-derived CDR1 and CDR2 are SEHNR and FQNEAQ (reference sequence). Losses at the gene ends were 3 bases for V and 0 bases for J; bases not matched to a gene: 3. This CDR3 contains 17 residues.

A few counts support this clonotype. This clone may be a read error of a much larger clone one base away. The chain joins TRBV27 to TRBJ2-7, with TRBD2 as a possible D gene (5 bases). The length of the CDR3 is 14 residues. In germline, CDR1 is MNHEY, CDR2 SMNVEV (reference sequence). The V and J ends lost 6 bases and 3 bases respectively, with 15 bases between them. The CDR3 protein is CASSSSTGSYEQYF. The CDR3 nucleotides are TGTGCCAGCAGCTCAAGCACGGGGAGCTACGAGCAGTACTTC.

This chain uses TRBV11-2 with TRBJ2-3, with a tentative D call TRBD2 (5 bases). The CDR3 extends over 13 amino acids. CDR1 and CDR2 (germline): SGHAT, FQNNGV. V was pared by 5 bases and J by 2 bases, with 8 bases between. The CDR3 coding sequence is TGTGCCAGCAGCCGAGACTACACAGATACGCAGTATTTT. It codes for CASSRDYTDTQYF.

This clonotype has a single count. V and J are TRBV19 and TRBJ2-1, with 8 bases identical to TRBD2. J lost 5 bases, V lost 7 bases, and 13 bases had no gene match. The CDR3 is 16 residues long. In germline, CDR1 is LNHDA, CDR2 SQIVND (reference sequence). The chain's CDR3 is CASTPVLAGGNNEQFF. In DNA, the CDR3 is TGTGCCAGTACCCCAGTGTTGGCGGGAGGTAACAATGAGCAGTTCTTC. Using reference TRBV19 and TRBJ2-1 for the parts outside the CDR3, the full variable domain is DGGITQSPKYLFRKEGQNVTLSCEQNLNHDAMYWYRQDPGQGLRLIYYSQIVNDFQKGDIAEGYSVSREKKESFPLTVTSAQKNPTAFYLCASTPVLAGGNNEQFFGPGTRLTVL.

This clonotype is medium-sized (0.01 to 0.1%) by share. The J gene is TRBJ1-1, the V gene TRBV7-8; no definite D call. Germline loops: CDR1 SGHVS, CDR2 FQNEAQ. V was trimmed by 4 bases and J by 8 bases, leaving 8 bases between them. The CDR3 length is 11 residues. CDR3 amino acids: CASSYTTEAFF. The DNA for the CDR3 is TGTGCCAGCAGCTATACGACAGAAGCTTTCTTT.

The V call is TRBV29-1, the J call TRBJ1-1; D unclear. CDR3 length equals 12 residues. Looked up from germline, CDR1 is SQVTM and CDR2 is ANQGSEA. The V end lost 0 bases, the J end lost 3 bases, and 5 bases lay between the germline ends. The CDR3 loop is CSVEDSYTEAFF. The CDR3 nucleotides read TGCAGCGTTGAAGACAGTTACACTGAAGCTTTCTTT.

There are a few counts of this clonotype. The chain couples TRBV20-1 to TRBJ2-1; D ambiguous. With 5 bases removed from V and 3 bases from J, the gap between germline ends came to 11 bases. CDR1 is DFQATT and CDR2 is SNEGSKA in the germline V gene (reference sequence). The CDR3 consists of 13 residues. CDR3 loop: CSAPRGSYNEQFF. DNA for the CDR3: TGCAGTGCTCCCCGCGGAAGCTACAATGAGCAGTTCTTC.

V gene TRBV9 combines with J gene TRBJ1-1; no definite D call. The V end was cut by 4 bases, the J end by 7 bases, with 29 bases between. The CDR3 has 18 amino acids. From germline, CDR1 is SGDLS and CDR2 YYNGEE. This CDR3 is CASSPRWETNEQYGEAFF. The DNA for the CDR3 is TGTGCCAGCAGCCCCCGTTGGGAGACCAACGAGCAGTACGGTGAAGCTTTCTTT.

The genes are TRBV2 and TRBJ2-3; 7 bases are shared with TRBD2. V was pared by 6 bases and J by 6 bases, with 12 bases of the junction left unmatched. Germline V gene lookup returns CDR1 SNHLY and CDR2 FYNNEI. This CDR3 has 15 residues. The CDR3: CASRAGRRFRDTQYF. The CDR3 region has the DNA TGTGCCAGCAGAGCCGGGAGGAGATTCCGGGATACGCAGTATTTT.

This clonotype is labeled medium-sized. This chain connects TRBV20-1 to TRBJ2-1; 7 nucleotides match TRBD1. Trimming cost V 2 bases and J 3 bases; bases outside gene matches: 7. Germline V gene lookup returns CDR1 DFQATT and CDR2 SNEGSKA (reference sequence). This CDR3 has 15 residues. CDR3 nucleotides: TGCAGTGCTAGACGAGCCGGGACAGACTACAATGAGCAGTTCTTC. This translates into CSARRAGTDYNEQFF.

As for this clonotype: One end of the junction fails to match germline, which may point to a read error. This chain links TRBV5-4 with TRBJ2-3; 7 positions match TRBD2. In germline, CDR1 is SGHNT, CDR2 YYREEE (reference sequence). There are 16 residues in the CDR3. The CDR3 DNA reads TGTGCCAGCAGCATGGGAGACCCACGACTAGCAGACACGCAGTATTTT. Encoded protein: CASSMGDPRLADTQYF.

The V call is TRBV20-1, the J call TRBJ2-7, with 9 nucleotides matching TRBD1. Losses at the gene ends were 5 bases for V and 2 bases for J; bases not matched to a gene: 7. Germline V gene lookup returns CDR1 DFQATT and CDR2 SNEGSKA (reference sequence). The length of the CDR3 is 14 residues. Here the CDR3 reads CSASRDRVTYEQYF. In DNA, the CDR3 is TGCAGTGCTTCCCGGGACAGGGTCACCTACGAGCAGTACTTC.

This chain connects TRBV14 to TRBJ2-5; 11 bases line up with TRBD1. V was clipped by 5 bases and J by 2 bases; unmatched bases: 1. The germline V gene has CDR1 SGHDN and CDR2 FVKESK. This CDR3 is built from 14 residues. Written as DNA, the CDR3 is TGTGCCAGCAGCGGGACAGGGGGTCAAGAGACCCAGTACTTC. Translation: CASSGTGGQETQYF.

The CDR3 DNA reads TGTGCCATCGGATCCGGGATTCACAATGAGCAGTTCTTC. Amino acids: CAIGSGIHNEQFF. J is TRBJ2-1 and V is TRBV6-5; D is perhaps TRBD2 (5 bases). V was clipped by 10 bases and J by 5 bases, with 15 bases between them. Germline assignment: CDR1 MNHEY and CDR2 SVGAGI. The CDR3 is 13 amino acids.

Only a few counts were recorded for this clonotype. V is TRBV20-1 and J is TRBJ2-1, with 14 bases that match TRBD2. This CDR3 contains 14 residues. Trimming cost V 4 bases and J 9 bases; bases outside gene matches: 5. Germline values: CDR1 DFQATT, CDR2 SNEGSKA (reference sequence). This CDR3 is CSAMGLAGVIEQFF. Here the CDR3 DNA reads TGCAGTGCTATGGGACTAGCGGGAGTAATTGAGCAGTTCTTC.

V gene TRBV2 combines with J gene TRBJ2-5, with TRBD1 identical over 7 bases. J lost 1 base, V lost 8 bases, and 4 bases had no gene match. Germline loops: CDR1 SNHLY, CDR2 FYNNEI. The CDR3 runs 13 residues. The CDR3: CASLRDSQETQYF. The CDR3 nucleotides are TGTGCCAGCCTCAGGGACAGCCAAGAGACCCAGTACTTC. Complete variable domain (other parts from reference TRBV2 and TRBJ2-5): EPEVTQTPSHQVTQMGQEVILRCVPISNHLYFYWYRQILGQKVEFLVSFYNNEISEKSEIFDDQFSVERPDGSNFTLKIRSTKLEDSAMYFCASLRDSQETQYFGPGTRLLVL.

The chain combines TRBV28 with TRBJ2-2; D is ambiguous. The ends were cut back, 5 bases at V and 4 bases at J, with 5 bases in the middle. Germline-derived CDR1 and CDR2 are MDHEN and SYDVKM. CDR3 length: 12 amino acids. This CDR3 is CASSTITGELFF. The CDR3 bases are TGTGCCAGCAGTACAATCACCGGGGAGCTGTTTTTT.

In this sample, this clonotype turned up a few times. The chain couples TRBV2 to TRBJ1-6; 8 bases fit TRBD1. The CDR3 consists of 17 residues. The V and J ends lost 7 bases and 0 bases, in that order; junction bases with no gene match: 8. Germline-derived CDR1 and CDR2 are SNHLY and FYNNEI. CDR3 sequence: CASTLRQGSSYNSPLHF. CDR3 coding DNA: TGTGCCAGCACCCTACGACAGGGGAGCTCCTATAATTCACCCCTCCACTTT. The variable domain in full, with the rest retrieved from reference TRBV2 and TRBJ1-6, is EPEVTQTPSHQVTQMGQEVILRCVPISNHLYFYWYRQILGQKVEFLVSFYNNEISEKSEIFDDQFSVERPDGSNFTLKIRSTKLEDSAMYFCASTLRQGSSYNSPLHFGNGTRLTVT.

For this clonotype: This may be a read error, as it is one base from a much larger clone. This chain uses TRBV6-2 or TRBV6-3 with TRBJ1-2; D gene uncertain. V shed 4 bases and J shed 6 bases, with 12 bases lying between them. Germline V gene sequence: CDR1 MNHEY, CDR2 SVGEGT. The CDR3 covers 13 residues. The CDR3 is CASSSAESNGYTF. CDR3 coding DNA: TGTGCCAGCAGTTCCGCGGAGTCTAATGGCTACACCTTC.

The genes are TRBV5-1 and TRBJ2-1; D remains ambiguous. V was clipped by 0 bases and J by 8 bases, with 12 bases between them. CDR1 and CDR2 (germline): SGHRS, YFSETQ. This CDR3 region has 14 residues. The CDR3 sequence is CASSLELVLDEQFF. The CDR3 DNA follows: TGCGCCAGCAGCTTGGAGCTGGTTTTGGATGAGCAGTTCTTC.

The chain employs TRBV28 and TRBJ2-5; the match to TRBD1 covers 8 bases. In germline, CDR1 is MDHEN, CDR2 SYDVKM. The trim removed 5 bases at V and 2 bases at J, leaving 16 bases unmatched. This CDR3 has 18 residues. This CDR3 reads CASSRGAPLGTGQETQYF. The CDR3 DNA reads TGTGCCAGCAGTAGGGGGGCCCCCCTCGGGACAGGTCAAGAGACCCAGTACTTC. Looking up the rest from reference TRBV28 and TRBJ2-5 gives the full variable domain: DVKVTQSSRYLVKRTGEKVFLECVQDMDHENMFWYRQDPGLGLRLIYFSYDVKMKEKGDIPEGYSVSREKKERFSLILESASTNQTSMYLCASSRGAPLGTGQETQYFGPGTRLLVL.

About this clonotype: A much larger clone differs from this one at a single base, so this may be a read error. The chain combines TRBV30 with TRBJ2-7; D unclear. The germline gives CDR1 GTSNPN, CDR2 SVGIG (reference sequence). With 5 bases removed from V and 0 bases from J, the gap between germline ends came to 8 bases. There are 12 residues in the CDR3. The CDR3: CAWGPSSYEQYF. In DNA form, the CDR3 reads TGTGCCTGGGGTCCGTCCTCCTACGAGCAGTACTTC.

The gene calls are TRBV6-2 or TRBV6-3 and TRBJ1-5; D may be TRBD1 (5 bases). The CDR3 has 12 residues. V shed 10 bases and J shed 4 bases, with 11 bases lying between them. Germline values: CDR1 MNHEY, CDR2 SVGEGT. DNA of the CDR3: TGTGCCATCGGGACGGCTAATCAGCCCCAGCATTTT. Its protein product is CAIGTANQPQHF.

Note on this clonotype: A junction end diverges from the germline sequence, so it may reflect a read error. The gene calls are TRBV5-1 and TRBJ2-2; 9 nucleotides match TRBD2. The CDR3 has 16 residues. Germline V gives CDR1 SGHRS, CDR2 YFSETQ. The CDR3 sequence is CASSLVSSGNAGELFF. DNA for the CDR3: TGCGCCAGCAGCTTGGTGTCTAGCGGGAACGCCGGGGAGCTGTTTTTT. Full variable domain (rest looked up from reference TRBV5-1 and TRBJ2-2): KAGVTQTPRYLIKTRGQQVTLSCSPISGHRSVSWYQQTPGQGLQFLFEYFSETQRNKGNFPGRFSGRQFSNSRSEMNVSTLELGDSALYLCASSLVSSGNAGELFFGEGSRLTVL.

V is TRBV5-1 and J is TRBJ1-6; the D is unclear. The CDR3 is made up of 14 amino acids. Per germline, CDR1 SGHRS and CDR2 YFSETQ. V was pared by 0 bases and J by 13 bases, with 14 bases between. DNA for the CDR3: TGCGCCAGCAGCTTGGATGGTGCAGGACGCCCCCTCCACTTT. This translates into CASSLDGAGRPLHF. Filled out from reference TRBV5-1 and TRBJ1-6, the complete variable domain reads KAGVTQTPRYLIKTRGQQVTLSCSPISGHRSVSWYQQTPGQGLQFLFEYFSETQRNKGNFPGRFSGRQFSNSRSEMNVSTLELGDSALYLCASSLDGAGRPLHFGNGTRLTVT.

The chain employs TRBV27 and TRBJ2-5, with 10 bases matching TRBD2. Per germline, CDR1 MNHEY and CDR2 SMNVEV (reference sequence). The V and J ends lost 8 bases and 2 bases, in that order; junction bases with no gene match: 8. There are 15 residues in the CDR3. This CDR3 reads CASRGLAAAQETQYF. CDR3 coding DNA: TGTGCCAGCCGCGGACTAGCGGCAGCGCAAGAGACCCAGTACTTC.

The rearrangement links TRBV24-1 to TRBJ2-1; no firm D call. CDR1 KGHDR and CDR2 SFDVKD come from the germline V gene. Trimming removed 5 bases from V and 1 base from J, with 5 bases in between. CDR3 size: 13 residues. The CDR3 DNA sequence: TGTGCCACCAGTGGGAGTTCCTACAATGAGCAGTTCTTC. Encoded protein: CATSGSSYNEQFF.

This clonotype ranks as medium-sized. The chain joins TRBV20-1 to TRBJ2-2; 8 nucleotides line up with TRBD1. Germline CDR1 and CDR2: DFQATT and SNEGSKA (reference sequence). J gave up 6 bases and V 6 bases, and 6 bases lay outside the gene matches. This CDR3 is built from 13 residues. CDR3 in amino acids: CSASPDRAGELFF. CDR3 coding DNA: TGCAGTGCCAGCCCGGACAGGGCCGGGGAGCTGTTTTTT.

The table lists this clonotype with many counts. A read error may explain this, as a much larger clone is one base away. The genes are TRBV7-9 and TRBJ1-4; TRBD1 agrees at 7 bases. The CDR3 contains 18 residues. The germline V gene has CDR1 SEHNR and CDR2 FQNEAQ (reference sequence). J gave up 5 bases and V 5 bases, and 17 bases lay outside the gene matches. The CDR3 spells CASSLPRGSGTVNEKLFF. CDR3 sequence (DNA): TGTGCCAGCAGCCTCCCCCGGGGGAGCGGGACAGTAAATGAAAAACTGTTTTTT.

This clonotype rates as medium-sized (0.01 to 0.1%). CDR3 residues: CASSVGDSTDTQYF. As DNA, the CDR3 is TGTGCCAGCAGCGTAGGGGATAGCACAGATACGCAGTATTTT. The chain carries TRBV9 and TRBJ2-3, with D unresolved. This CDR3 is 14 amino acids long. The germline V gene has CDR1 SGDLS and CDR2 YYNGEE. V lost 0 bases and J 0 bases, leaving 5 bases between the germline ends.